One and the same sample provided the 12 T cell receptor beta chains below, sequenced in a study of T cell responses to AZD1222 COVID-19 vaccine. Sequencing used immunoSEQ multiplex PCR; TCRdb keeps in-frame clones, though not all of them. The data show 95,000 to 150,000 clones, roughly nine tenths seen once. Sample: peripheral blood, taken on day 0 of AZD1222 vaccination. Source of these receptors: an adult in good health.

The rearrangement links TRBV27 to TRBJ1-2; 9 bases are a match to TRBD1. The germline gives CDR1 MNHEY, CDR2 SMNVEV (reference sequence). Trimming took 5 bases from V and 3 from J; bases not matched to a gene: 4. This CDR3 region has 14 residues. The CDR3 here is CASSRRQGDYGYTF. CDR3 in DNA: TGTGCCAGCAGTCGTCGACAGGGGGACTATGGCTACACCTTC.

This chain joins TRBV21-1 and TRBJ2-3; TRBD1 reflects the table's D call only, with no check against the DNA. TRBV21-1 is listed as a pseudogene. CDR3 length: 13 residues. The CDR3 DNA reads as TGTGCCTTACAGGGTGGCGGCACAGATACGCAGTATTTT. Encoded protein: CALQGGGTDTQYF.

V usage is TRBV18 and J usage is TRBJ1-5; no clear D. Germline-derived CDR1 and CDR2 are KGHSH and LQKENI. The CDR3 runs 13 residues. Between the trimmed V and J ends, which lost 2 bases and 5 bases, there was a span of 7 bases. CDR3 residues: CASSPGGDQPQHF. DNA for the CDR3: TGTGCCAGCTCACCAGGCGGCGATCAGCCCCAGCATTTT.

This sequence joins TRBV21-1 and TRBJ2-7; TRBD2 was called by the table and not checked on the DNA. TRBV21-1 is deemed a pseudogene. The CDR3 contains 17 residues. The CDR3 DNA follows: TGTGCCAGCAGCACTCAAAAGGGGGGGGCAGGCTGGTACGAGCAGTACTTC. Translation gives CASSTQKGGAGWYEQYF.

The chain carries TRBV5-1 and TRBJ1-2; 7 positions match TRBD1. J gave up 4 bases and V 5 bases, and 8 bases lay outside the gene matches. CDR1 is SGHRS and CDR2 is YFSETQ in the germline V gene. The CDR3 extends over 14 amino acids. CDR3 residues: CASRSGGGGYGYTF. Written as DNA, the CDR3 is TGCGCCAGCAGATCAGGGGGAGGAGGCTATGGCTACACCTTC.

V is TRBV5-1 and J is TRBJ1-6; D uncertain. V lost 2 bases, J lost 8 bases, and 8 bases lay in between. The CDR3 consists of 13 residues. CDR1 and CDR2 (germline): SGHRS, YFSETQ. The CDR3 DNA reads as TGCGCCAGCAGCTTTTTAACGGATTCACCCCTCCACTTT. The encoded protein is CASSFLTDSPLHF.

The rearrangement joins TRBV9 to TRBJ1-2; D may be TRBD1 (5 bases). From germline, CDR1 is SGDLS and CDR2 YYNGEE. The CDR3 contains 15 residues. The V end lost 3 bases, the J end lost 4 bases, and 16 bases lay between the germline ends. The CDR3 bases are TGTGCCAGCAGCGCCGGGAGGGACCCTTCCTATGGCTACACCTTC. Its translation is CASSAGRDPSYGYTF.

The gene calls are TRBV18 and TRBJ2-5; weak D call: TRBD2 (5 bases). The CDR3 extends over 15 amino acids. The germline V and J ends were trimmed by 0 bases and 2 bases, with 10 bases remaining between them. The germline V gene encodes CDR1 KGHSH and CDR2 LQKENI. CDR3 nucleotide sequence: TGTGCCAGCTCACCACCAGCTAGCAGTCAAGAGACCCAGTACTTC. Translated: CASSPPASSQETQYF.

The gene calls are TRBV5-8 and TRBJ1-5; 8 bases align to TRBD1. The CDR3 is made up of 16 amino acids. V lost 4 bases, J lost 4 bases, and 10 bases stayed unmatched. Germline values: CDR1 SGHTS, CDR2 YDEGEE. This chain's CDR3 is CASSAGQAPGNQPQHF. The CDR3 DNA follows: TGTGCCAGCAGCGCGGGACAGGCCCCGGGGAATCAGCCCCAGCATTTT.

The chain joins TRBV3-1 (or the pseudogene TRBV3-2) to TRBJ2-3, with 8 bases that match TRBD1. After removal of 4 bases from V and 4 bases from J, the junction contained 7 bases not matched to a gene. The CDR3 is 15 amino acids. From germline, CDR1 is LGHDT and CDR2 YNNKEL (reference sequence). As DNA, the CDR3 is TGTGCCAGCAGCCCGCGGACAGGGTGGGCAGATACGCAGTATTTT. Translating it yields CASSPRTGWADTQYF.

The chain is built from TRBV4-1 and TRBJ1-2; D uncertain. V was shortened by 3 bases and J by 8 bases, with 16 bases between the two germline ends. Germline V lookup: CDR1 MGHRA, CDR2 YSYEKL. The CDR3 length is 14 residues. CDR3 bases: TGCGCCAGCAGCCAGGACCACATGGGAGCGGGCTACACCTTC. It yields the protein CASSQDHMGAGYTF.

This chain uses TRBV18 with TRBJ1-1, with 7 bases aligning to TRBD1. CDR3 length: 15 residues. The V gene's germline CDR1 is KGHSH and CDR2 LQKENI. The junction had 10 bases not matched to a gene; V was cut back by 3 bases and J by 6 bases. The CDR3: CASSPTGIATAEAFF. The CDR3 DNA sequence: TGTGCCAGCTCACCGACAGGGATTGCCACGGCTGAAGCTTTCTTT.